Sequencing of this T cell receptor beta chain was carried out in a study of T cell therapy after organ transplantation. V was clipped by 2 bases and J by 7 bases, with 12 bases between them. Germline values: CDR1 LNHDA, CDR2 SQIVND (reference sequence). There are 14 residues in the CDR3. Whole-study findings and limits: Nonresponders had marked pretherapy clonal expansions and little post-therapy change. CD8 clonality fold change after therapy inversely tracked pretherapy clonality. Reconstitution after therapy seemingly combined transferred and product-undetected endogenous clonotypes.

In its sample, this clone was seen once. Its antigen remains unknown. Generated by immunoSEQ multiplex PCR, the TCRdb table keeps only in-frame clones and is missing some. In the table there are 45,000 to 60,000 clones, about 95% of which are singletons. This sequence was found in a human patient who had received a solid organ transplant and had CMV disease. The chain links TRBV19 to TRBJ1-5; maybe TRBD1 (5 bases). This specimen consisted of CD8+ T cells from blood, obtained before autologous CMV-specific T cell therapy. CDR3 nucleotides: TGTGCCAGTAGTATATGGCAGGGAGAACAGCCCCAGCATTTT. This codes for CASSIWQGEQPQHF.